The clone carrying this TCR beta chain was recorded many times. Its target is not known. The data were taken from a study of T cells in Graves' hyperthyroidism and ophthalmopathy. Findings and limits, study-wide: Model predictions of ophthalmopathy came a median about 6.3 months before onset. The majority of expanded thyroid clonotypes above 0.001 also appeared in blood.

Uncontrolled infection, other autoimmune disease, pregnancy or lactation excluded patients. Diagnoses used clinical symptoms, serum thyroxine and TRAb, thyroid ultrasound and orbital computed tomography. Germline CDR1 GTSNPN, CDR2 SVGIG (reference sequence). The CDR3 length is 12 residues. Deletions cut 0 bases from V and 5 bases from J, with 7 bases between. Amplification yielded TCR beta CDR3 regions, with RNA transcripts as the source. The TCR CDR3 first-round RT-PCR relied on the HTBI primer set. TCRdb used MiXCR to reprocess the multiplex PCR reads, holding one entry per CDR3 protein. Altogether 450,000 to 700,000 distinct CDR3 sequences are present, 46% being singletons, with the ten largest covering under 20%.

This sequence joins TRBV30 and TRBJ2-5; D gene unclear. Sample: peripheral blood or thyroid tissue (not recorded which). This receptor was identified in an adult woman with Graves' disease, either hyperthyroidism or ophthalmopathy (not recorded which). Here the CDR3 reads CAWSVAAETQYF. The CDR3 DNA follows: TGTGCCTGGAGTGTGGCAGCGGAGACCCAGTACTTC.